These T cell receptor beta chains were read from a single sample in a study of T cell repertoires in cytomegalovirus infection. In TCRdb, the reads were re-called with MiXCR into one record per CDR3 protein. The sample lists hundreds of thousands of distinct CDR3 sequences, 9.5% occurring once. Sequenced: PBMCs. The receptor source for this set is a human donor in good health (CMV status not recorded). Some clones in this sample may be carry-over from other donors' samples. Both conserved end residues are part of each CDR3. Fields, in order: J gene, D gene, clone size, V gene, CDR3 DNA, CDR3 protein. D genes are given only for firm matches. Size tells how often a clone was seen (once, few, many) or the class of an expanded clone, and some rows leave it out.

J: TRBJ2-4; D: NA; size: many; V: TRBV7-2; DNA: TGTGCCAGCAGCCAAGACCTCGGGCCGGCCAAAAACATTCAGTACTTC; CDR3: CASSQDLGPAKNIQYF
J: TRBJ1-4; D: TRBD1; size: NA; V: TRBV12-3/TRBV12-4; DNA: TGTGCCAGCAGTCTCGACAGGGGGGCTGAAAAACTGTTTTTT; CDR3: CASSLDRGAEKLFF
J: TRBJ2-7; D: TRBD2; size: many; V: TRBV7-2; DNA: TGTGCCAGCAGTTTAGCGGGCTCCTACGAGCAGTACTTC; CDR3: CASSLAGSYEQYF
J: TRBJ2-7; D: TRBD2; size: few; V: TRBV2; DNA: TGTGCCAGCAGTGAAGGGCGGCTAGCGGATTCCTACGAGCAGTACTTC; CDR3: CASSEGRLADSYEQYF
J: TRBJ2-5; D: NA; size: many; V: TRBV11-2; DNA: TGTGCCAGCAGCTTAGAGTCGGCGGCTATCCAAGAGACCCAGTACTTC; CDR3: CASSLESAAIQETQYF
J: TRBJ1-1; D: NA; size: many; V: TRBV7-2; DNA: TGTGCCAGCAGCTTGGGGGGGCTGTCCCTCATGAACACTGAAGCTTTCTTT; CDR3: CASSLGGLSLMNTEAFF
J: TRBJ2-7; D: TRBD2; size: NA; V: TRBV6-6; DNA: TGTGCCAGCAGGGATTATAGCGGGGGAGACTTCTACGAGCAGTACTTC; CDR3: CASRDYSGGDFYEQYF
J: TRBJ2-2; D: TRBD1; size: many; V: TRBV7-9; DNA: TGTGCCAGCAGCCGCGACAGGGGTCTGACTCGAAAAGACGAAGCTGAGGAGCTGTTTTTT; CDR3: CASSRDRGLTRKDEAEELFF
J: TRBJ2-7; D: TRBD1; size: NA; V: TRBV29-1; DNA: TGCAGCGTCCAGGACAGGGACGGGGACGAGCAGTACTTC; CDR3: CSVQDRDGDEQYF
J: TRBJ2-7; D: NA; size: NA; V: TRBV7-2; DNA: TGTGCCAGCAGCCCCGAAGGGGAGCAGTACTTC; CDR3: CASSPEGEQYF
J: TRBJ1-5; D: NA; size: NA; V: TRBV7-3; DNA: TGTGCGTTCAGCGACGGGGGTAGCAATCAGCCCCAGCATTTT; CDR3: CAFSDGGSNQPQHF
J: TRBJ2-1; D: NA; size: few; V: TRBV28; DNA: TGTGCCAGCAGTCCAAGCAGGGGAATAGTAGAGGAGCAGTTCTTC; CDR3: CASSPSRGIVEEQFF
J: TRBJ2-1; D: TRBD2; size: NA; V: TRBV6-1; DNA: TGTGCCAGTTTCGCACTAGCGGGAGATTACAATGAGCAGTTCTTC; CDR3: CASFALAGDYNEQFF
J: TRBJ1-5; D: NA; size: many; V: TRBV12-3/TRBV12-4; DNA: TGTGCCAGCATTGGCGGGGGTAGGAATCAGCCCCAGCATTTT; CDR3: CASIGGGRNQPQHF
J: TRBJ2-1; D: TRBD2; size: many; V: TRBV19; DNA: TGTGCCAGTAGTGACCAGCGGGGATTCAATGAGCAGTTCTTC; CDR3: CASSDQRGFNEQFF
J: TRBJ2-1; D: NA; size: many; V: TRBV6-2/TRBV6-3; DNA: TGTGCCAGCAGTTACTCCGCGCAGGGAGCGAGTGAGCAGTTCTTC; CDR3: CASSYSAQGASEQFF
J: TRBJ1-6; D: TRBD1; size: NA; V: TRBV7-2; DNA: TGTGCCAGCAGCTTAGCCCCTGGGACAGGAGGATCACCCCTCCACTTT; CDR3: CASSLAPGTGGSPLHF
J: TRBJ2-1; D: TRBD2; size: many; V: TRBV7-2; DNA: TGTGCCAGCAGCTTAGCGGGGACTAGCGGGAGGGCCGTGGTTGAGCAGTTCTTC; CDR3: CASSLAGTSGRAVVEQFF
J: TRBJ1-2; D: NA; size: NA; V: TRBV7-2; DNA: TGTGCCAGCAGCTTATCGAGAAACTATGGCTACACCTTC; CDR3: CASSLSRNYGYTF
J: TRBJ1-1; D: NA; size: few; V: TRBV10-2; DNA: TGCGCCAGCAGTGAGTCATCTTTCTTGAACACTGAAGCTTTCTTT; CDR3: CASSESSFLNTEAFF
J: TRBJ2-3; D: NA; size: few; V: TRBV19; DNA: TGTGCCAGTAGTATACGTTCCGCCACTGGCGACCCTAGCACAGATACGCAGTATTTT; CDR3: CASSIRSATGDPSTDTQYF
J: TRBJ2-7; D: NA; size: NA; V: TRBV6-2/TRBV6-3; DNA: TGTGCCAGCAGTGCACCGTACAGAGTCGAGCAGTACTTC; CDR3: CASSAPYRVEQYF
J: TRBJ2-1; D: NA; size: few; V: TRBV6-2/TRBV6-3; DNA: TGTGCCAGCAGTTACGGGGTCCTGGGGTTGGATGAGCAGTTCTTC; CDR3: CASSYGVLGLDEQFF
J: TRBJ2-7; D: NA; size: NA; V: TRBV7-9; DNA: TGTGCCAGCAGCTTAGGCGGACAGAACTACGAGCAGTACTTC; CDR3: CASSLGGQNYEQYF
J: TRBJ1-1; D: NA; size: many; V: TRBV6-2/TRBV6-3; DNA: TGTGCCAGCAGTAACCCCCGCGGAGGGGGGACCACTGAAGCTTTCTTT; CDR3: CASSNPRGGGTTEAFF
J: TRBJ1-2; D: TRBD1; size: few; V: TRBV19; DNA: TGTGCCAGTAGTCTGTTGCGAGGACAGGGGGCCTATGGCTACACCTTC; CDR3: CASSLLRGQGAYGYTF
J: TRBJ1-1; D: NA; size: few; V: TRBV28; DNA: TGTGCCAGCAGTTTACTGGTCCGAGAAGCTTTCTTT; CDR3: CASSLLVREAFF
J: TRBJ1-1; D: TRBD1; size: NA; V: TRBV6-2/TRBV6-3; DNA: TGTGCCAGCAGTCGACAGGGGGGGTCGCGGAACACTGAAGCTTTCTTT; CDR3: CASSRQGGSRNTEAFF
J: TRBJ1-4; D: NA; size: NA; V: TRBV6-2/TRBV6-3; DNA: TGTGCCAGCAGTTCAACCGGGACACCAGCCGGAAAACTGTTTTTT; CDR3: CASSSTGTPAGKLFF
J: TRBJ2-1; D: NA; size: many; V: TRBV7-2; DNA: TGTGCCAGCAGCCCGGCGCAATCCTCCTACAATGAGCAGTTCTTC; CDR3: CASSPAQSSYNEQFF
J: TRBJ1-5; D: TRBD1; size: NA; V: TRBV20-1; DNA: TGCAGTGCTTTACAGGGGCCCGTGAATCAGCCCCAGCATTTT; CDR3: CSALQGPVNQPQHF
J: TRBJ2-7; D: TRBD1; size: many; V: TRBV11-1; DNA: TGTGCCAGCAGCTTAGCTGTCGGGGACAGTTACGAGCAGTACTTC; CDR3: CASSLAVGDSYEQYF
J: TRBJ1-6; D: TRBD1; size: NA; V: TRBV12-5; DNA: TGTGCTAGTGGTTTGCCGACAGGGGCCAATTCACCCCTCCACTTT; CDR3: CASGLPTGANSPLHF
J: TRBJ2-1; D: NA; size: many; V: TRBV7-6; DNA: TGTGCCAGCAGCTTAACTCCCTCGGGGAATGAGCAGTTCTTC; CDR3: CASSLTPSGNEQFF
J: TRBJ1-6; D: NA; size: many; V: TRBV7-3; DNA: TGTGCCAGCAGCTTAACTACAGGGACGGATTCACCCCTCCACTTT; CDR3: CASSLTTGTDSPLHF
J: TRBJ2-4; D: TRBD2; size: few; V: TRBV7-6; DNA: TGTGCCAGCAACCAAGGCAGCGGGGAGGAAAACATTCAGTACTTC; CDR3: CASNQGSGEENIQYF
J: TRBJ2-7; D: NA; size: few; V: TRBV27; DNA: TGTGCCAGCAGTGCATCCGAAACAGGGGAGGGGGAATACGAGCAGTACTTC; CDR3: CASSASETGEGEYEQYF
J: TRBJ1-6; D: TRBD1; size: many; V: TRBV6-8; DNA: TGTGCCAGCAGAACCACCACAGGGGCGCCCCAATCACCCCTCCACTTT; CDR3: CASRTTTGAPQSPLHF
J: TRBJ1-2; D: NA; size: NA; V: TRBV2; DNA: TGTGCCAGCAGGCTCAATAAGTATGGCTACACCTTC; CDR3: CASRLNKYGYTF
J: TRBJ2-1; D: TRBD2; size: NA; V: TRBV20-1; DNA: TGCAGTGCTAGAGATTTGCTAGCGGACTACAATGAGCAGTCCTTC; CDR3: CSARDLLADYNEQSF